The present entry profiles one T cell receptor beta chain with its context. Its antigen is as yet unknown. This entry is derived from a study of shared clonotypes between healthy human individuals. Overall study: Plates per donor: three CD4 naive, three CD4 memory, two CD8 naive, one CD8 memory. Study-wide results and limits: Sorted-subset sequencing was shown by rarefaction to be incomplete despite large depth. Non-shared clonotypes had lower generation probabilities than those shared by all four donors.

CD45RO-negative cells were positively selected for CCR7, leaving out terminally differentiated effector memory CD45RA+ cells. The CDR3 has 13 amino acids. Per germline, CDR1 MNHEY and CDR2 SMNVEV (reference sequence). The V end was cut by 7 bases, the J end by 6 bases, with 13 bases between. TCRdb's table, derived via immunoSEQ multiplex PCR, lists solely in-frame clones and lacks some. The table includes hundreds of thousands of clones, 90% to 97% detected once. The specimen sequenced was naive CD8+ T cells sorted from blood. The source is a woman aged 25 to 39 in good health. The V gene is TRBV27, the J gene TRBJ2-1, with D perhaps given as TRBD1 or TRBD2 (5 bases each). In DNA, the CDR3 is TGTGCCAGCAAAGCCGGGACGGGCAATGAGCAGTTCTTC. Translating it yields CASKAGTGNEQFF.